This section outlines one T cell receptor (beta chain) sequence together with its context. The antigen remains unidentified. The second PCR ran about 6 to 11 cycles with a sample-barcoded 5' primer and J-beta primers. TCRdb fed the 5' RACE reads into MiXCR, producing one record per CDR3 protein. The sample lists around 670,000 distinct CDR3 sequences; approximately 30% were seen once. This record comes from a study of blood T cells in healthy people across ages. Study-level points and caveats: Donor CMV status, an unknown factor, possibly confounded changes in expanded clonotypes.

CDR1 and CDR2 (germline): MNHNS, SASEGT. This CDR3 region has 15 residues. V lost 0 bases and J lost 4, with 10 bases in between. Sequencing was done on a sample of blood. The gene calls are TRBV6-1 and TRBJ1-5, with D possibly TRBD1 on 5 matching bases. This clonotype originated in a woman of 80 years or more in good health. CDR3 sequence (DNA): TGTGCCAGCAGTGAAGCGCGCCGACAGAATCAGCCCCAGCATTTT. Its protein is CASSEARRQNQPQHF.